This TCR beta chain was retrieved from a study of blood T cell repertoires in COVID-19. Study background: COVID-19 samples from acute and convalescent phases originated in the United States, Italy and Spain. Nucleic acid was either cDNA or gDNA, and it came from T cells, B-cell-depleted T cells, or PBMCs.

V was clipped by 2 bases and J by 2 bases; unmatched bases: 2. Germline-derived CDR1 and CDR2 are SGHRS and YFSETQ. The CDR3 has 16 amino acids. Original processing methods: Amplified reference gene primers provided the basis for estimating nucleated cell counts. Assay used: immunoSEQ multiplex PCR; TCRdb lists only in-frame clones, some missing. That table gives V, J and clone size, and the DNA gave D and trimming. The sample lists approximately 250,000 clones; less than 90% were seen once. This clonotype was sampled from a man aged 25-45 years with active or convalescent COVID-19. The sample taken for sequencing was peripheral blood. The chain employs TRBV5-1 and TRBJ2-3; 13 nucleotides align to TRBD2. The CDR3 nucleotides are TGCGCCAGCAGCTTCGGGACTAGCGGGGACACAGATACGCAGTATTTT. This codes for CASSFGTSGDTDTQYF.